A single T cell receptor beta chain is shown here with its context. The CDR3 loop spans 18 amino acids. With 0 bases clipped from V and 3 bases from J, the junction kept 10 bases outside the gene matches. Germline V gene data show CDR1 as KGHSH and CDR2 as LQKENI. The sample comes from a study of blood T cell repertoires in COVID-19. Looking at the study overall: The United States, Italy and Spain were the sources of the acute and convalescent COVID-19 samples. Sample material is recorded as cDNA or gDNA derived from T cells, B-cell-depleted T cells, or PBMCs.

Sequenced by immunoSEQ multiplex PCR; TCRdb stores in-frame clones only, minus some. This table has 100,000 to 120,000 clones, 85% appearing once. The chain employs TRBV18 and TRBJ2-3; 9 bases line up with TRBD1. This TCR was sampled from a human donor in a cohort sampled during active COVID-19. Sequenced: peripheral blood. The CDR3 DNA sequence: TGTGCCAGCTCACCACCTACAGGGGGCATAACAGGGACAGATACGCAGTATTTT. As protein: CASSPPTGGITGTDTQYF.